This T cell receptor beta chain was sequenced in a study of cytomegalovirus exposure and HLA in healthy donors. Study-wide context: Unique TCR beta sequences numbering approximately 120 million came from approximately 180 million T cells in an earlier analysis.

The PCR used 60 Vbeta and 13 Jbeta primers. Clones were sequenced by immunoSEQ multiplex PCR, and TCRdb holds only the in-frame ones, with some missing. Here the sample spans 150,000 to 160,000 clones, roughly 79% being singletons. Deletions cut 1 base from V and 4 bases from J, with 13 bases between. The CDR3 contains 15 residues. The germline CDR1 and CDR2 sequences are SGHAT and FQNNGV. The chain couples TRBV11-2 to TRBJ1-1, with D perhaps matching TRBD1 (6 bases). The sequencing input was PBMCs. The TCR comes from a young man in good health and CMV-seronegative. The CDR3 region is CASSLGQTGFTEAFF. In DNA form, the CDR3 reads TGTGCCAGCAGCTTAGGGCAGACAGGTTTCACTGAAGCTTTCTTT. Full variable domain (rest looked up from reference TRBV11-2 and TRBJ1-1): EAGVAQSPRYKIIEKRQSVAFWCNPISGHATLYWYQQILGQGPKLLIQFQNNGVVDDSQLPKDRFSAERLKGVDSTLKIQPAKLEDSAVYLCASSLGQTGFTEAFFGQGTRLTVV.